Each of the 32 T cell receptor beta chains below was sequenced from the same sample in a study of shared clonotypes between healthy human individuals. The table came from immunoSEQ multiplex PCR; TCRdb's copy has only in-frame clones and leaves some out. The table has 1,500,000 or so clones, 98% to 99% seen once. The source material was naive CD4+ T cells sorted from blood. As to subset: CD45RA+ positively selected. These receptors were collected from a man in his thirties or forties in good health.

About this clone: Other DNA variants within this sample encode the same CDR3. The genes are TRBV29-1 and TRBJ2-6, with TRBD1 as a possible D gene (5 bases). The CDR3 runs to 14 residues. V was cut by 5 bases and J by 1 base, with 9 bases left in between. CDR1 is SQVTM, CDR2 ANQGSEA, per germline. Written as DNA, the CDR3 is TGCAGCGTTCTCCAGGGATCTGGGGCCAACGTCCTGACTTTC. Translation: CSVLQGSGANVLTF.

J is TRBJ2-2 and V is TRBV29-1; D remains unclear. Germline V gives CDR1 SQVTM, CDR2 ANQGSEA. There are 12 residues in the CDR3. The V gene lost 6 bases and the J gene lost 1 base, with 6 bases spanning the gap. CDR3: CSVWRNTGELFF. In DNA form, the CDR3 reads TGCAGCGTGTGGAGGAACACCGGGGAGCTGTTTTTT.

This chain joins TRBV4-3 and TRBJ2-1; 10 nucleotides align to TRBD2. Germline-derived CDR1 and CDR2 are LGHNA and YSLEER. The CDR3 has 17 residues. The V gene end was trimmed by 0 bases and the J gene end by 6 bases; junction bases not matched to a gene: 8. The CDR3 nucleotides read TGCGCCAGCAGCCAAGACCTAGCGGGAGCCCCGTTCAATGAGCAGTTCTTC. Translation gives CASSQDLAGAPFNEQFF.

The chain couples TRBV18 to TRBJ1-3; the D is unclear. The germline V gene encodes CDR1 KGHSH and CDR2 LQKENI. The CDR3 covers 14 residues. V was shortened by 2 bases and J by 5 bases, with 10 bases between the two germline ends. The CDR3 DNA is TGTGCCAGCTCACCAGTCCGGGTTAGAAACACCATATATTTT. As protein: CASSPVRVRNTIYF.

The chain joins TRBV15 to TRBJ2-3, with D uncertain. Germline CDR1 reads LNHNV; CDR2 reads YYDKDF (reference sequence). This CDR3 region has 14 residues. The V and J ends lost 4 bases and 1 base respectively, with 9 bases between them. The CDR3 DNA follows: TGTGCCACCAGCAAACTGACCCGCACAGATACGCAGTATTTT. This codes for CATSKLTRTDTQYF. The variable domain in full, completed from reference TRBV15 and TRBJ2-3, reads DAMVIQNPRYQVTQFGKPVTLSCSQTLNHNVMYWYQQKSSQAPKLLFHYYDKDFNNEADTPDNFQSRRPNTSFCFLDIRSPGLGDTAMYLCATSKLTRTDTQYFGPGTRLTVL.

The genes are TRBV6-1 and TRBJ2-5, with TRBD2 matching 8 bases. CDR3 length equals 14 residues. Germline CDR1 MNHNS, CDR2 SASEGT. Trimming removed 5 bases from V and 5 bases from J; junction bases left unmatched: 7. The DNA for the CDR3 is TGTGCCAGCAGTCGAGGACTAGCTGGGGAGACCCAGTACTTC. Encoded protein: CASSRGLAGETQYF.

In DNA form, the CDR3 reads TGTGCCAGCAGCGCAGGGCTCCCCTCCTATGGCTACACCTTC. Amino acid sequence: CASSAGLPSYGYTF. The chain couples TRBV5-4 to TRBJ1-2, with a tentative D call TRBD1 (5 bases). V lost 4 bases to trimming and J lost 4 bases, with 14 bases between them. The CDR3 is 14 amino acids. CDR1 is SGHNT, CDR2 YYREEE, per germline (reference sequence).

The rearrangement links TRBV7-9 to TRBJ2-3, with D unclear. The V gene lost 1 base and the J gene lost 6 bases, with 11 bases spanning the gap. The V gene's germline CDR1 is SEHNR and CDR2 FQNEAQ (reference sequence). This CDR3 spans 14 amino acids. CDR3 DNA: TGTGCCAGCAGCTTAGATCGTCCTGGGGATACGCAGTATTTT. Protein: CASSLDRPGDTQYF.

To note about this clone: Within the sample, other DNA sequences also encode this same CDR3. The rearrangement uses TRBV5-4 and TRBJ1-1, with 10 bases fitting TRBD1. V lost 3 bases to trimming and J lost 5 bases; unmatched junction nucleotides: 4. The CDR3 has 14 amino acids. Per germline, CDR1 SGHNT and CDR2 YYREEE (reference sequence). In DNA, the CDR3 is TGTGCCAGCAGCTCGGGACAGGGGAGAACTGAAGCTTTCTTT. Protein: CASSSGQGRTEAFF.

The CDR3 coding sequence is TGTGCCAGCAGCTTGGACAGAAGGGATACGCAGTATTTT. Translating gives CASSLDRRDTQYF. This chain links TRBV9 with TRBJ2-3; a possible D gene is TRBD1 (6 bases). This CDR3 comprises 13 residues. Looked up from germline, CDR1 is SGDLS and CDR2 is YYNGEE. V lost 4 bases and J lost 6, with 12 bases in between.

The J gene is TRBJ2-2, the V gene TRBV5-4; 7 bases align to TRBD2. The V gene's germline CDR1 is SGHNT and CDR2 YYREEE (reference sequence). This CDR3 comprises 15 residues. V shed 2 bases and J 3 bases; nucleotides not matched to a gene: 4. The CDR3 protein is CASSFGRRDTGELFF. CDR3 in DNA: TGTGCCAGCAGCTTCGGGAGGCGGGACACCGGGGAGCTGTTTTTT.

The chain couples TRBV5-6 to TRBJ1-1; weak D call: TRBD1 (5 bases). The V end was cut by 1 base, the J end by 0 bases, with 19 bases between. The V gene's germline CDR1 is SGHDT and CDR2 YYEEEE. The CDR3 totals 18 residues. The CDR3 DNA is TGTGCCAGCAGCTTGCAGAGGGGTCGCCGAAAAATGAACACTGAAGCTTTCTTT. It is translated as CASSLQRGRRKMNTEAFF.

The V call is TRBV19, the J call TRBJ2-7; D possibly matches TRBD1 or TRBD2 (6 bases each). This CDR3 is 14 amino acids long. CDR1 LNHDA and CDR2 SQIVND come from the germline V gene (reference sequence). V was cut by 5 bases and J by 4 bases, with 15 bases left in between. The CDR3 DNA reads as TGTGCCAGTAGTGACGGGGGCCGGAATTACGAGCAGTACTTC. The encoded protein is CASSDGGRNYEQYF.

CDR3 nucleotides: TGTGCCAGCAGCCGGGACAGGGGGCGGCAGACCCAGTACTTC. Protein: CASSRDRGRQTQYF. V usage is TRBV5-8 and J usage is TRBJ2-5; 12 bases are shared with TRBD1. V was clipped by 4 bases and J by 6 bases; unmatched bases: 4. This CDR3 has 14 amino acids. Per the germline V gene, CDR1 is SGHTS and CDR2 is YDEGEE.

V usage is TRBV28 and J usage is TRBJ2-7, with D possibly being TRBD1 (6 bases). The germline gives CDR1 MDHEN, CDR2 SYDVKM. V lost 2 bases and J 2 bases, leaving 10 bases between the germline ends. CDR3 length equals 14 residues. The CDR3 here is CASSLGGQPYEQYF. DNA of the CDR3: TGTGCCAGCAGTTTAGGGGGACAACCCTACGAGCAGTACTTC.

This rearrangement joins TRBV18 to TRBJ1-2; a possible D gene is TRBD1 (6 bases). The V end was cut by 1 base, the J end by 0 bases, with 9 bases between. The CDR3 is 15 residues long. In germline, CDR1 is KGHSH, CDR2 LQKENI. CDR3 bases: TGTGCCAGCTCACCACGGGGGCGGACTAACTATGGCTACACCTTC. Amino acid sequence: CASSPRGRTNYGYTF. Full variable domain (missing parts from reference TRBV18 and TRBJ1-2): NAGVMQNPRHLVRRRGQEARLRCSPMKGHSHVYWYRQLPEEGLKFMVYLQKENIIDESGMPKERFSAEFPKEGPSILRIQQVVRGDSAAYFCASSPRGRTNYGYTFGSGTRLTVV.

The genes are TRBV5-8 and TRBJ2-5; 10 bases are shared with TRBD2. The junction had 8 bases not matched to a gene; V was cut back by 5 bases and J by 1 base. Germline lookup yields CDR1 SGHTS and CDR2 YDEGEE. The CDR3 extends over 16 amino acids. CDR3 nucleotide sequence: TGTGCCAGCAGTAGGGGCACTAGCGGGATCCAAGAGACCCAGTACTTC. Protein product: CASSRGTSGIQETQYF.

The V gene is TRBV6-5, the J gene TRBJ1-2, with D unresolved. Germline values: CDR1 MNHEY, CDR2 SVGAGI. This CDR3 is built from 15 residues. V lost 0 bases to trimming and J lost 0 bases, with 8 bases between them. The CDR3 here is CASSYSGNANYGYTF. CDR3 nucleotide sequence: TGTGCCAGCAGTTACTCTGGTAATGCTAACTATGGCTACACCTTC.

As for this clone: The sample carries other DNA sequences with the same CDR3. This chain links TRBV5-1 with TRBJ2-3; a weak D match, TRBD2 (6 bases). Trimming took 7 bases from V and 3 from J, leaving 12 bases between them. Germline V gene sequence: CDR1 SGHRS, CDR2 YFSETQ. CDR3 length: 13 residues. The CDR3: CASSLGGTDTQYF. The CDR3 nucleotides are TGCGCCAGCTCTCTGGGAGGAACAGATACGCAGTATTTT.

The chain combines TRBV5-6 with TRBJ2-7, with D possibly TRBD2 on 6 matching bases. V lost 0 bases, J lost 0 bases, and 13 bases lay in between. The CDR3 spans 16 residues. Germline V CDR1 and CDR2: SGHDT, YYEEEE. The CDR3, as DNA: TGTGCCAGCAGCTTGGGGGGGACTTCCTACTCCTACGAGCAGTACTTC. Its translation: CASSLGGTSYSYEQYF.

The rearrangement uses TRBV5-6 and TRBJ2-7, with 7 bases that match TRBD2. The CDR3 covers 15 residues. Per the germline V gene, CDR1 is SGHDT and CDR2 is YYEEEE. V dropped 5 bases and J dropped 3; count of bases not matched to a gene: 11. Here the CDR3 DNA reads TGTGCCAGCAGACCGCGGGGGACCCAAAACTACGAGCAGTACTTC. It is translated as CASRPRGTQNYEQYF. The whole variable domain, filled in from reference TRBV5-6 and TRBJ2-7, reads DAGVTQSPTHLIKTRGQQVTLRCSPKSGHDTVSWYQQALGQGPQFIFQYYEEEERQRGNFPDRFSGHQFPNYSSELNVNALLLGDSALYLCASRPRGTQNYEQYFGPGTRLTVT.

The chain employs TRBV6-6 and TRBJ2-7; 7 positions agree with TRBD1. CDR1 and CDR2 from the germline V gene are MNHNY and SVGAGI (reference sequence). V was pared by 0 bases and J by 6 bases, with 11 bases of the junction left unmatched. CDR3 length: 16 amino acids. CDR3 nucleotides: TGTGCCAGCAGTTACTCGACAGGACAGGCAGGAGGCGAGCAGTACTTC. The encoded protein is CASSYSTGQAGGEQYF.

The J gene is TRBJ2-7, the V gene TRBV10-3; no clear D. The germline V gene encodes CDR1 ENHRY and CDR2 SYGVKD. The length of the CDR3 is 15 residues. V gave up 7 bases and J gave up 0 bases, with 16 bases separating them. The CDR3 here is CAIMDRTASSYEQYF. CDR3 nucleotides: TGTGCCATCATGGACCGGACGGCGAGCTCCTACGAGCAGTACTTC.

This chain connects TRBV5-1 to TRBJ2-1; 11 bases line up with TRBD2. Per the germline V gene, CDR1 is SGHRS and CDR2 is YFSETQ. V lost 3 bases to trimming and J lost 3 bases; unmatched junction nucleotides: 11. The CDR3 sequence is 18 residues long. The CDR3 loop is CASSWTPMTSGNYNEQFF. CDR3 DNA: TGCGCCAGCAGCTGGACGCCCATGACTAGCGGGAACTACAATGAGCAGTTCTTC. Supplemented by reference TRBV5-1 and TRBJ2-1, the full variable domain reads KAGVTQTPRYLIKTRGQQVTLSCSPISGHRSVSWYQQTPGQGLQFLFEYFSETQRNKGNFPGRFSGRQFSNSRSEMNVSTLELGDSALYLCASSWTPMTSGNYNEQFFGPGTRLTVL.

The chain recombines TRBV27 with TRBJ2-2, with 16 bases fitting TRBD2. Germline trimming cut 0 bases from V and 7 bases from J; bases unmatched to any gene: 17. CDR1 is MNHEY, CDR2 SMNVEV, per germline (reference sequence). This CDR3 is built from 22 residues. DNA for the CDR3: TGTGCCAGCAGTTTATCCTTTTTATCCCCGGGACTAGCGGGAGGGCGTCACGGGGAGCTGTTTTTT. This translates into CASSLSFLSPGLAGGRHGELFF.

With regard to this clone: The sample carries other DNA sequences with the same CDR3. The chain is built from TRBV7-9 and TRBJ2-2, with unresolved D. V shed 5 bases and J shed 5 bases, with 6 bases lying between them. CDR1 and CDR2 (germline): SEHNR, FQNEAQ (reference sequence). The CDR3 covers 12 residues. The CDR3 DNA follows: TGTGCCAGCAGCCCTCAGACCGGGGAGCTGTTTTTT. Protein sequence: CASSPQTGELFF.

The chain combines TRBV7-9 with TRBJ2-1; maybe TRBD2 (6 bases). V was pared by 5 bases and J by 11 bases, with 13 bases between. CDR1 is SEHNR and CDR2 is FQNEAQ in the germline V gene (reference sequence). This CDR3 is built from 12 residues. The CDR3 nucleotides are TGTGCCAGCAGCGCCCCGACTAGTAAGCAGTTCTTC. Amino acids: CASSAPTSKQFF.

This clone was observed a single time. The V call is TRBV4-3, the J call TRBJ2-5; 13 bases are a match to TRBD2. With 0 bases clipped from V and 5 bases from J, the junction kept 15 bases outside the gene matches. Germline-derived CDR1 and CDR2 are LGHNA and YSLEER. CDR3 length: 20 residues. The CDR3 DNA reads as TGCGCCAGCAGCCAAGATCCCCCTCGCCCGACTAGCGGGAGGACGGAGACCCAGTACTTC. Its protein product is CASSQDPPRPTSGRTETQYF.

The chain is built from TRBV4-3 and TRBJ2-2, with D hard to call. The CDR3 loop spans 15 amino acids. The V gene lost 6 bases and the J gene lost 7 bases, with 18 bases spanning the gap. Germline V gives CDR1 LGHNA, CDR2 YSLEER. CDR3: CASSPVSRNSGELFF. The CDR3 DNA sequence: TGCGCCAGCAGTCCAGTGTCCAGAAATAGCGGGGAGCTGTTTTTT.

CDR3 DNA sequence: TGTGCCAGCCGGGTTGGGTGGAAGGGCTACACCTTC. Translated, it gives CASRVGWKGYTF. This chain uses TRBV2 with TRBJ1-2; D unresolved. Between the trimmed V and J ends, which lost 8 bases and 8 bases, there was a span of 15 bases. Germline lookup yields CDR1 SNHLY and CDR2 FYNNEI. This CDR3 is 12 amino acids long.

This chain joins TRBV5-1 and TRBJ2-7; 9 bases match TRBD2. The germline V gene has CDR1 SGHRS and CDR2 YFSETQ. The V and J ends lost 4 bases and 5 bases, in that order; junction bases with no gene match: 13. The CDR3 runs 16 residues. CDR3 loop: CASSRILAGERNEQYF. The CDR3 region has the DNA TGCGCCAGCAGCCGAATCTTAGCGGGAGAGAGGAACGAGCAGTACTTC. Using reference TRBV5-1 and TRBJ2-7 for the parts outside the CDR3, the full variable domain is KAGVTQTPRYLIKTRGQQVTLSCSPISGHRSVSWYQQTPGQGLQFLFEYFSETQRNKGNFPGRFSGRQFSNSRSEMNVSTLELGDSALYLCASSRILAGERNEQYFGPGTRLTVT.

The gene calls are TRBV9 and TRBJ2-1; a weak D match, TRBD2 (5 bases). The V and J ends lost 2 bases and 8 bases respectively, with 17 bases between them. CDR3 length equals 15 residues. Germline V gene lookup returns CDR1 SGDLS and CDR2 YYNGEE. The CDR3 nucleotides read TGTGCCAGCAGCGTCTCCGCCTCTCCAGCGGATGAGCAGTTCTTC. It is translated as CASSVSASPADEQFF.